The clone carrying this TCR beta chain was observed a few times. The antigen remains undetermined. Trimming removed 4 bases from V and 0 bases from J; junction bases left unmatched: 3. The germline gives CDR1 SGHVS, CDR2 FNYEAQ. This CDR3 comprises 17 residues. These data originate in a study of post-analysis software for immune sequencing data. Looking at the study overall: Both relapsing-remitting and secondary progressive multiple sclerosis featured among the disease courses, as did progressive-relapsing multiple sclerosis.

Study-level results: Compared against controls, patients with multiple sclerosis displayed significantly lower normalized Chao1 diversity. Clustering by F measure revealed strong co-clustering among samples prepared together in one batch. Five or six TRBV segments, TRBV5-6, TRBV5-1 and TRBV20-1 among them, were found more frequent in patients than controls.

Built from TCR beta cDNA, the libraries had unique molecular identifiers in them. T cells numbering about 0.95 to 11 million gave rise to roughly 0.5 million cDNA molecules. Via MiXCR, TCRdb re-called the PCR reads, giving one row per CDR3 protein. The profile covers under 650,000 distinct CDR3 sequences, with roughly 47% appearing a single time and more than 1.5% taken by the ten largest. Sequencing was performed on blood. The V call is TRBV7-6, the J call TRBJ2-6, with TRBD2 matching 10 bases. This sequence originates from a girl aged 10 to 17 with multiple sclerosis. The CDR3 nucleotides read TGTGCCAGCAGCTCAAGCGGGAGGGCCTCTGGGGCCAACGTCCTGACTTTC. This sequence encodes CASSSSGRASGANVLTF. Based on the CDR3 plus reference TRBV7-6 and TRBJ2-6, the full variable domain is GAGVSQSPRYKVTKRGQDVALRCDPISGHVSLYWYRQALGQGPEFLTYFNYEAQQDKSGLPNDRFSAERPEGSISTLTIQRTEQRDSAMYRCASSSSGRASGANVLTFGAGSRLTVL.